A selection of T cell receptor beta chains follows, all from one sample in a study of identical twins. TCRdb reprocessed the 5' RACE reads via MiXCR and lists one record per CDR3 protein. The sample has around 1.7 million distinct CDR3 sequences; 32% are singletons. The specimen sequenced was cord blood. The receptors here all came from a newborn girl in good health. The CDR3 runs from the conserved cysteine through the conserved F or W. The D gene is left open where the match is weak. Clone size appears in some rows only: once, few, many, or a class for an expanded clone.

V: TRBV29-1
J: TRBJ2-2
size: -
D: -
CDR3: CSVEGYSHTGELFF
DNA: TGCAGCGTTGAGGGGTACAGCCACACCGGGGAGCTGTTTTTT

V: TRBV29-1
J: TRBJ1-2
size: many
D: -
CDR3: CSVKDGYGYTF
DNA: TGCAGCGTTAAGGACGGCTATGGCTACACCTTC

V: TRBV15
J: TRBJ1-2
size: few
D: TRBD1
CDR3: CATSQDRALGYTF
DNA: TGTGCCACCAGCCAGGACAGGGCACTCGGCTACACCTTC

V: TRBV28
J: TRBJ2-7
size: -
D: TRBD1
CDR3: CASSSPSTGGSYEQYF
DNA: TGTGCCAGCAGTTCCCCCTCGACAGGGGGTAGCTACGAGCAGTACTTC

V: TRBV28
J: TRBJ2-7
size: -
D: -
CDR3: CASSLMVEQYF
DNA: TGTGCCAGCAGTTTGATGGTCGAGCAGTACTTC

V: TRBV7-2
J: TRBJ2-7
size: few
D: -
CDR3: CASSLNWSYEQYF
DNA: TGTGCCAGCAGCTTAAACTGGTCCTACGAGCAGTACTTC

V: TRBV28
J: TRBJ1-2
size: few
D: TRBD1
CDR3: CASRTGTGHGYTF
DNA: TGTGCCAGCAGAACCGGGACAGGCCATGGCTACACCTTC

V: TRBV27
J: TRBJ2-7
size: -
D: TRBD1
CDR3: CASSRGRIDEQYF
DNA: TGTGCCAGCAGTAGGGGGCGCATCGACGAGCAGTACTTC

V: TRBV7-2
J: TRBJ2-3
size: once
D: -
CDR3: CASSLEVGRTDTQYF
DNA: TGTGCCAGCAGCCTAGAGGTGGGCCGCACAGATACGCAGTATTTT

V: TRBV29-1
J: TRBJ1-1
size: -
D: -
CDR3: CSVDRGKGTEAFF
DNA: TGCAGCGTTGATCGGGGGAAAGGGACTGAAGCTTTCTTT

V: TRBV4-2
J: TRBJ1-4
size: -
D: -
CDR3: CASSQVRGVNEKLFF
DNA: TGTGCCAGCAGCCAAGTGCGGGGAGTTAATGAAAAACTGTTTTTT

V: TRBV12-3/TRBV12-4
J: TRBJ2-3
size: many
D: -
CDR3: CASSLKADTQYF
DNA: TGTGCCAGCAGTTTAAAGGCAGATACGCAGTATTTT

V: TRBV25-1
J: TRBJ1-5
size: -
D: -
CDR3: CASSDTSSTQHF
DNA: TGTGCCAGCAGTGACACGTCGTCGACCCAGCATTTT

V: TRBV5-1
J: TRBJ2-3
size: -
D: TRBD1
CDR3: CASSLGRTGSDTQYF
DNA: TGCGCCAGCAGCTTGGGCCGGACAGGGTCAGATACGCAGTATTTT